This is a list of T cell receptor beta chains from one sample in a study of T cell responses to AZD1222 COVID-19 vaccine. The method was immunoSEQ multiplex PCR; TCRdb's version includes in-frame clones alone and lacks a portion of them. The sample carries approximately 150,000 clones, over 80% recorded once. The sample was peripheral blood, taken 28 days after the second dose of the MenACWY control vaccine. The receptor source for this set is an adult who received the MenACWY meningococcal vaccine as a control. CDR3s include the opening cysteine and the closing phenylalanine or tryptophan. The order of the fields is V gene, J gene, D gene, CDR3 protein, CDR3 DNA. The D gene is left open where the match is weak.

v_call: TRBV29-1
j_call: TRBJ2-2
d_call: TRBD2
cdr3_aa: CSVLGLAGSGELFF
cdr3_nt: TGCAGCGTTCTCGGACTAGCGGGTTCAGGGGAGCTGTTTTTT

v_call: TRBV28
j_call: TRBJ1-4
d_call: NA
cdr3_aa: CASLRYSQGGEKLFF
cdr3_nt: TGTGCCAGCCTTAGGTATTCCCAGGGTGGAGAAAAACTGTTTTTT

v_call: TRBV7-2
j_call: TRBJ2-2
d_call: NA
cdr3_aa: CASRLRQAGGTGELFF
cdr3_nt: TGTGCCAGCAGATTGAGACAGGCGGGTGGTACCGGGGAGCTGTTTTTT

v_call: TRBV29-1
j_call: TRBJ2-3
d_call: NA
cdr3_aa: CSVVMATDTQYF
cdr3_nt: TGCAGCGTTGTAATGGCCACAGATACGCAGTATTTT

v_call: TRBV7-2
j_call: TRBJ1-2
d_call: NA
cdr3_aa: CASSLASGVGYTF
cdr3_nt: TGTGCCAGCAGCTTAGCGTCCGGGGTAGGCTACACCTTC

v_call: TRBV5-6
j_call: TRBJ2-7
d_call: NA
cdr3_aa: CASSRQVYSYEQYF
cdr3_nt: TGTGCCAGCAGCAGACAGGTATACTCCTACGAGCAGTACTTC

v_call: TRBV15
j_call: TRBJ2-3
d_call: NA
cdr3_aa: CATSRPGGGVTTDTQYF
cdr3_nt: TGTGCCACCAGCAGACCTGGAGGGGGAGTTACAACAGATACGCAGTATTTT

v_call: TRBV18
j_call: TRBJ2-7
d_call: TRBD1
cdr3_aa: CASSPLKGQGYYEQYF
cdr3_nt: TGTGCCAGCTCACCCCTGAAAGGACAGGGTTACTACGAGCAGTACTTC

v_call: TRBV5-4
j_call: TRBJ2-2
d_call: NA
cdr3_aa: CASSSRDFYTGELFF
cdr3_nt: TGTGCCAGCAGCTCCCGGGACTTTTACACCGGGGAGCTGTTTTTT

v_call: TRBV28
j_call: TRBJ1-2
d_call: TRBD1
cdr3_aa: CASSLRDRYGYTF
cdr3_nt: TGTGCCAGCAGTCTCCGGGACAGATATGGCTACACCTTC

v_call: TRBV9
j_call: TRBJ2-1
d_call: NA
cdr3_aa: CASSGEGSSYNEQFF
cdr3_nt: TGTGCCAGCAGCGGAGAAGGGAGCTCCTACAATGAGCAGTTCTTC

v_call: TRBV7-2
j_call: TRBJ1-2
d_call: TRBD1
cdr3_aa: CASSLDDRVYGYTF
cdr3_nt: TGTGCCAGCAGCTTGGACGACAGGGTCTATGGCTACACCTTC

v_call: TRBV12-3/TRBV12-4
j_call: TRBJ2-7
d_call: NA
cdr3_aa: CASSLQGPDEQYF
cdr3_nt: TGTGCCAGCAGTTTACAGGGACCCGACGAGCAGTACTTC

v_call: TRBV29-1
j_call: TRBJ2-3
d_call: NA
cdr3_aa: CSVPPPRDQYREYTDTQYF
cdr3_nt: TGCAGCGTTCCTCCTCCCCGGGACCAATATAGAGAGTACACAGATACGCAGTATTTT

v_call: TRBV7-9
j_call: TRBJ2-7
d_call: NA
cdr3_aa: CASSFIYYEQYF
cdr3_nt: TGTGCCAGCAGCTTTATATATTACGAGCAGTACTTC